This TCR beta chain appears in the sequencing data of a study of PD-1 blockade in classical Hodgkin lymphoma. CDR1 and CDR2 from the germline V gene are MNHEY and SVGAGI. The CDR3 contains 15 residues. The ends were cut back, 1 base at V and 1 base at J, with 11 bases in the middle. Clones were read by immunoSEQ multiplex PCR, and TCRdb kept only the in-frame ones, dropping some. The sample lists 90,000 to 100,000 clones; 89% were seen once. Every single patient, without exception, relapsed after autologous stem cell transplantation, and brentuximab vedotin exposure varied. This specimen was peripheral blood mononuclear cells (PBMCs), taken before the second cycle of nivolumab. The chain employs TRBV6-5 and TRBJ2-7, with D tentatively TRBD2 (7 bases). This TCR was sampled from a human donor with classical Hodgkin lymphoma. The DNA of the CDR3 is TGTGCCAGCAGTTACTTAGGGGGGGAATCCTACGAGCAGTACTTC. Its protein product is CASSYLGGESYEQYF.